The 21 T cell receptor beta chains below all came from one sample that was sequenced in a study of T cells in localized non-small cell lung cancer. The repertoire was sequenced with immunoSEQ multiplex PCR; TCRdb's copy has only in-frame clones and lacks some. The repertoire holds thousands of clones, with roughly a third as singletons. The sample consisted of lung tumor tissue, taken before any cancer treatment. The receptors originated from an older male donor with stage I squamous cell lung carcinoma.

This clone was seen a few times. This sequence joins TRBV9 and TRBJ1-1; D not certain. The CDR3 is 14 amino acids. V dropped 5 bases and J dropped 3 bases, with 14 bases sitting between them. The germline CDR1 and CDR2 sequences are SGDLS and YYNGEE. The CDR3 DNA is TGTGCCAGCAGTGAAAAGGGAGGGTACACTGAAGCTTTCTTT. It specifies CASSEKGGYTEAFF.

CDR3 coding DNA: TGTGCCACCAGCAGAGATCTGCCCAGGGACTATGGCTACACCTTC. Translating it yields CATSRDLPRDYGYTF. V is TRBV15 and J is TRBJ1-2; a weak D match, TRBD1 (5 bases). This CDR3 has 15 residues. Trimming took off 0 bases at V and 3 bases at J, with 11 bases between the two ends. Germline-derived CDR1 and CDR2 are LNHNV and YYDKDF (reference sequence).

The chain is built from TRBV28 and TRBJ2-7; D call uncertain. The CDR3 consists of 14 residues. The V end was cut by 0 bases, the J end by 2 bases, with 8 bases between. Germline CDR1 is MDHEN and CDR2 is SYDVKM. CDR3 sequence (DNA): TGTGCCAGCAGTTTATGGTCAGTTACCTACGAGCAGTACTTC. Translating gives CASSLWSVTYEQYF.

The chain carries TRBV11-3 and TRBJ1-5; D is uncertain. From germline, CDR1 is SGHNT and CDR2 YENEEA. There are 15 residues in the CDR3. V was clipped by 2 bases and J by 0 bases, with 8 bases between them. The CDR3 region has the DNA TGTGCCAGCAGCTTAAGGACTTATAGCAATCAGCCCCAGCATTTT. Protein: CASSLRTYSNQPQHF.

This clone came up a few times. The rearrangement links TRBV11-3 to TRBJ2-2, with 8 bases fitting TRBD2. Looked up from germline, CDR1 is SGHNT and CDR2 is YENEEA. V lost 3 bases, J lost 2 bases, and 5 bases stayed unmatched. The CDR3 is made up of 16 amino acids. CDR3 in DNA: TGTGCCAGCAGCTTGGCCGGGGGGGGAAACACCGGGGAGCTGTTTTTT. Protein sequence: CASSLAGGGNTGELFF.

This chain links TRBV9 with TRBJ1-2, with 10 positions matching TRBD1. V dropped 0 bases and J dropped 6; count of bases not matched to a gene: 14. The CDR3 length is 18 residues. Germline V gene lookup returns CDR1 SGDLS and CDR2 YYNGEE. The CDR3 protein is CASSVAGLGTGEGDGYTF. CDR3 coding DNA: TGTGCCAGCAGCGTAGCGGGGTTAGGGACAGGGGAAGGCGATGGCTACACCTTC. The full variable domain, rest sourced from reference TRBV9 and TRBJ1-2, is DSGVTQTPKHLITATGQRVTLRCSPRSGDLSVYWYQQSLDQGLQFLIQYYNGEERAKGNILERFSAQQFPDLHSELNLSSLELGDSALYFCASSVAGLGTGEGDGYTFGSGTRLTVV.

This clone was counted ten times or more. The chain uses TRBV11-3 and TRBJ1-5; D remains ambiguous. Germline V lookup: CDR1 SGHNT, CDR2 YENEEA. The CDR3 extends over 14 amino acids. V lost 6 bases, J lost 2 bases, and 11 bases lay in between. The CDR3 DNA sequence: TGTGCCAGCAGTGCCCGGACCGGCAATCAGCCCCAGCATTTT. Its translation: CASSARTGNQPQHF. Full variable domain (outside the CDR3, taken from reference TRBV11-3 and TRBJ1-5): EAGVVQSPRYKIIEKKQPVAFWCNPISGHNTLYWYLQNLGQGPELLIRYENEEAVDDSQLPKDRFSAERLKGVDSTLKIQPAELGDSAVYLCASSARTGNQPQHFGDGTRLSIL.

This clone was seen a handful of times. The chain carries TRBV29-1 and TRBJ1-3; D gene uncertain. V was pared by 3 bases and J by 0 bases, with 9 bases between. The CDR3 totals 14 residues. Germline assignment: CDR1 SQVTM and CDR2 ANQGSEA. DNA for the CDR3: TGCAGCGTTGAGGGTCTGCTCTCTGGAAACACCATATATTTT. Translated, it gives CSVEGLLSGNTIYF.

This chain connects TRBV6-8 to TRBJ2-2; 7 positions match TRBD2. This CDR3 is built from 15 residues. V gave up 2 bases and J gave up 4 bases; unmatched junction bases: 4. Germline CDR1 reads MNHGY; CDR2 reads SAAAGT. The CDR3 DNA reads TGTGCCAGCAGTTACGGACTAGGAGCCACCGGGGAGCTGTTTTTT. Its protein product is CASSYGLGATGELFF.

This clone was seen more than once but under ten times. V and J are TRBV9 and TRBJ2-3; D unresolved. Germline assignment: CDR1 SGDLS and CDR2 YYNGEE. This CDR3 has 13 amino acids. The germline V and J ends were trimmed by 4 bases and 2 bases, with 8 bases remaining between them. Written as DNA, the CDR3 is TGTGCCAGCAGCAGACCCCCCACAGATACGCAGTATTTT. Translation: CASSRPPTDTQYF.

The CDR3 DNA follows: TGTGCCAGTAGTATCGGGGTGACTGGGGAGCTGTTTTTT. Translating it yields CASSIGVTGELFF. The gene calls are TRBV19 and TRBJ2-2; D might be TRBD2 (5 bases). V was clipped by 3 bases and J by 8 bases, with 10 bases between them. Germline V gene sequence: CDR1 LNHDA, CDR2 SQIVND (reference sequence). The CDR3 extends over 13 amino acids. The variable domain in full, completed from reference TRBV19 and TRBJ2-2, reads DGGITQSPKYLFRKEGQNVTLSCEQNLNHDAMYWYRQDPGQGLRLIYYSQIVNDFQKGDIAEGYSVSREKKESFPLTVTSAQKNPTAFYLCASSIGVTGELFFGEGSRLTVL.

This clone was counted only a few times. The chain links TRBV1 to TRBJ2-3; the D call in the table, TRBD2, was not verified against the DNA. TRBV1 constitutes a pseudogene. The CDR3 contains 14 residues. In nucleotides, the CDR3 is TGCGCCAGCAGCCAGGCGGGTTACACAGATACGCAGTATTTT. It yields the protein CASSQAGYTDTQYF.

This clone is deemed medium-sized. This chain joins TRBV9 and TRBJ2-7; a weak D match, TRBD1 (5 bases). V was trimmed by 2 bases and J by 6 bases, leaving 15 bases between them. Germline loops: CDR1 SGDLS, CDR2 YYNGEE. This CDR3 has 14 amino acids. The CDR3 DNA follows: TGTGCCAGCAGCGTTGTGGCAGGGCCTAGCGAGCAGTACTTC. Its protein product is CASSVVAGPSEQYF.

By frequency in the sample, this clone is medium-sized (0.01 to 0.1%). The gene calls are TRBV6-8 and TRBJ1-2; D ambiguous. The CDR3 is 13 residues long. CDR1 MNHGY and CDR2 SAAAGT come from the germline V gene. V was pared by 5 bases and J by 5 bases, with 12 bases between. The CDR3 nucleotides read TGTGCCAGCAGTCAGCCGACATCATATGGCTACACCTTC. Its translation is CASSQPTSYGYTF.

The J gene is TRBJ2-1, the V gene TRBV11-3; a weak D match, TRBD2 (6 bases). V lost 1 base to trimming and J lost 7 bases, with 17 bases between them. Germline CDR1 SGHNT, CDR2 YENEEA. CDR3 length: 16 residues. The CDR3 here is CASSLVANGSGNEQFF. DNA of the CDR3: TGTGCCAGCAGCTTAGTGGCTAACGGGAGTGGGAATGAGCAGTTCTTC. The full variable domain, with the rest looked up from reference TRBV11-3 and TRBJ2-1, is EAGVVQSPRYKIIEKKQPVAFWCNPISGHNTLYWYLQNLGQGPELLIRYENEEAVDDSQLPKDRFSAERLKGVDSTLKIQPAELGDSAVYLCASSLVANGSGNEQFFGPGTRLTVL.

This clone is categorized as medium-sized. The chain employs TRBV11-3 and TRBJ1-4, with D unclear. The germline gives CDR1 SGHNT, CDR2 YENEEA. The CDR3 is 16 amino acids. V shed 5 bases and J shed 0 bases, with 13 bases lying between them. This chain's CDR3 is CASSHRTHATNEKLFF. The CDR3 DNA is TGTGCCAGCAGCCATCGGACCCATGCAACTAATGAAAAACTGTTTTTT.

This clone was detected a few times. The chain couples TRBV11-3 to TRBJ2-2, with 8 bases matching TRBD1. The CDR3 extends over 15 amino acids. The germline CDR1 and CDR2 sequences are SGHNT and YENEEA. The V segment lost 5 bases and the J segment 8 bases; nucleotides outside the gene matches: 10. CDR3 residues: CASSRTGSSSGELFF. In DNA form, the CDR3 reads TGTGCCAGCAGCCGGACAGGGAGCTCCAGTGGGGAGCTGTTTTTT.

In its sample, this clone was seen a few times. CDR3 amino acids: CASSQDSGRAYQEQYF. DNA for the CDR3: TGCGCCAGCAGCCAAGATAGCGGGAGGGCCTATCAAGAGCAGTACTTC. The chain joins TRBV23-1 to TRBJ2-7, with 11 bases aligning to TRBD2. TRBV23-1 is an ORF, with its function uncertain. The junction had 14 bases not matched to a gene; V was cut back by 6 bases and J by 7 bases. The CDR3 runs to 16 residues.

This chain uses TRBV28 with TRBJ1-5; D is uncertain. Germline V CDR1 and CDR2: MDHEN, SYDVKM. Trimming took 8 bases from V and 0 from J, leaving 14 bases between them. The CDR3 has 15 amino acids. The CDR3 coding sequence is TGTGCCAGCGCCTTGGACGGGTATAGCAATCAGCCCCAGCATTTT. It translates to CASALDGYSNQPQHF.

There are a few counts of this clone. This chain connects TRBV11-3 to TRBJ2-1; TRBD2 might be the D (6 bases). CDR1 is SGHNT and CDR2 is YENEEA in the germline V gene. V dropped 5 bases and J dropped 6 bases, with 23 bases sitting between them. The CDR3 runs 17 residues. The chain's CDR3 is CASSHSRSGLKGNEQFF. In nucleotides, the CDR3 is TGTGCCAGCAGCCATTCTCGGAGCGGGCTCAAGGGCAATGAGCAGTTCTTC.

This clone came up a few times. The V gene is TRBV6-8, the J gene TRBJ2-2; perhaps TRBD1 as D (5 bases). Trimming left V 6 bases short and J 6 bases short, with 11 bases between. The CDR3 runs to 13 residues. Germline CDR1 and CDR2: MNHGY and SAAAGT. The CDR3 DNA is TGTGCCAGCAGCCTCAGGGAATCCGGGGAGCTGTTTTTT. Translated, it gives CASSLRESGELFF.